One T cell receptor (beta chain) is described in this entry. It has no known antigen specificity. No much larger clone exists at a distance of one base, and base qualities are not known. This specimen belongs to a study of blood T cell repertoires in COVID-19 (TCRdb year 2020). Regarding the study in general: Collaborator samples came from the United States, Italy and Spain and covered acute and convalescent phases of COVID-19. The prospective study material was composed of cDNA or gDNA derived from T cells, B-cell-depleted T cells, or PBMCs. Deeply sampled blood TCRbeta repertoires from subjects exposed to, actively infected with, or recovered from COVID-19 were included in the dataset. A freely available public database, intended as a resource for researchers studying the immune response to SARS-CoV-2, is where the repertoires were released. Nearly every sample came with metadata listing a de-identified subject ID, COVID-19 status, age in years and sex. Where available, HLA class I and class II types were obtained from metadata supplied by the sample provider rather than from assay-based typing. Samples were obtained from the ongoing ImmuneRACE study (first 160 participants) and from roughly 1,300 subjects provided by 6 global collaborators.

On the study overall, not on this receptor specifically: The quantity of clinical and demographic metadata differed by source and by participant and was supplied without curation.

Whole blood was collected in K2EDTA tubes by collaborating institutions according to the institutions' own protocols. Collaborator samples were shipped for TCRbeta analysis as frozen whole blood, isolated PBMCs, or DNA extracted from either sample type. TCRbeta CDR3 regions were amplified from genomic DNA by means of the immunoSEQ Assay, a bias-controlled multiplex PCR. In the authors' own workflow: Nucleated cell counts per sample were estimated from amplification of reference gene primers within the assay. Sequence reads were collapsed and filtered to measure the absolute abundance of every unique TCRbeta CDR3 rearrangement. Productive Simpson clonality was computed per sample as the square root of Simpson's diversity index over productive rearrangements. In its TCRdb copy, this immuneACCESS table keeps in-frame sequences only and misses some clones. Where compared with another copy, unresolved V genes explain less than half of these, and the others have no known cause. V and J calls plus clone size are reproduced from that table; the DNA served to infer D and trimming. The sample table records more than 200,000 clones; roughly 80% of these occur just once. 6% to 9.5% of the sample is in the top ten clones.

The receptor was derived from a woman of 80 years or more with acute or convalescent COVID-19. The specimen sequenced was peripheral blood.

The CDR3 is CAWSFPVFGYTF. In nucleotides, the sequence is TGTGCCTGGAGTTTCCCGGTTTTTGGCTACACCTTC. The sequence joins TRBV30 to TRBJ1-2; too little of a D gene remains to name it. The trim is 2 bases for V and 7 bases for J, with a gap of 11 bases between the germline ends. Per the germline V gene (reference sequence), GTSNPN is the CDR1 and SVGIG is the CDR2. Including cysteine and phenylalanine, the CDR3 has 12 amino acids. The kept DNA is CDR3 alone, 36 bases in frame from the first base.